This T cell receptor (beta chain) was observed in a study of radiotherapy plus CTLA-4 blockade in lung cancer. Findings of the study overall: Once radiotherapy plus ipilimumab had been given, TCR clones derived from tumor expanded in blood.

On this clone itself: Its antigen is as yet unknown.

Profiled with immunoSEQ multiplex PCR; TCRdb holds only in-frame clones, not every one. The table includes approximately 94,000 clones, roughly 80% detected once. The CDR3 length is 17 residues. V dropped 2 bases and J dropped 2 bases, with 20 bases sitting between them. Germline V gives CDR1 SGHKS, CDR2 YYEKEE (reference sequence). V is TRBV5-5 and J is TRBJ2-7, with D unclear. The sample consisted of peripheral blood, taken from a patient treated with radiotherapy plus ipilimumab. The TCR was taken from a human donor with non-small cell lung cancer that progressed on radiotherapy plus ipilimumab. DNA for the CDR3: TGTGCCAGCAGCTTTGGGTTATATTTTGGATCACCCTACGAGCAGTACGTC. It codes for CASSFGLYFGSPYEQYV.